Each of the 21 T cell receptor beta chains below was sequenced from the same sample in a study of neurological immune-mediated disorders. MiXCR, run by TCRdb on the 5' RACE reads, gives a single entry per CDR3 protein. The table has 25,000 to 35,000 distinct CDR3 sequences, over 1.2% seen once. The sequenced sample consisted of PBMCs. The receptors stem from a woman in her 30s with multiple sclerosis.

This clonotype was seen ten or more times. This sequence joins TRBV20-1 and TRBJ2-2; D is possibly TRBD1 (5 bases). CDR3 length: 14 amino acids. Trimming pared 1 base from V and 4 bases from J, leaving 10 bases between. Germline lookup yields CDR1 DFQATT and CDR2 SNEGSKA (reference sequence). The CDR3 DNA follows: TGCAGTGCTAGAGGGCAGGGTGTCACCGGGGAGCTGTTTTTT. Encoded protein: CSARGQGVTGELFF.

This clonotype was counted many times. CDR3 residues: CASSYTKPGGMNTEAFF. The CDR3 region has the DNA TGTGCCAGCAGTTATACCAAACCAGGGGGAATGAACACTGAAGCTTTCTTT. The V call is TRBV28, the J call TRBJ1-1, with TRBD1 matching 7 bases. The CDR3 runs to 17 residues. Trimming at V came to 4 bases and at J to 0 bases, leaving 11 bases not matched to a gene. Germline V gene data show CDR1 as MDHEN and CDR2 as SYDVKM.

This clonotype was observed at least ten times. This rearrangement joins TRBV20-1 to TRBJ2-1; D possibly corresponds to TRBD2 (7 bases). V lost 5 bases, J lost 6 bases, and 14 bases lay in between. Per germline, CDR1 DFQATT and CDR2 SNEGSKA (reference sequence). This CDR3 comprises 13 residues. The CDR3 is CSAFGGGANEQFF. The CDR3 coding sequence is TGCAGTGCTTTTGGAGGGGGGGCCAATGAGCAGTTCTTC.

This clonotype was seen repeatedly, ten times or more. The chain has TRBV20-1 and TRBJ2-1, with TRBD2 matching 10 bases. CDR3 length equals 16 residues. J was trimmed by 6 bases and V by 0 bases; bases with no gene match: 8. In germline, CDR1 is DFQATT, CDR2 SNEGSKA (reference sequence). The CDR3 reads CSARDTAQRGGNEQFF. CDR3 nucleotide sequence: TGCAGTGCTAGAGATACGGCCCAGCGGGGGGGCAATGAGCAGTTCTTC.

This clonotype showed up many times. The chain couples TRBV4-3 to TRBJ1-2, with D possibly being TRBD1 (5 bases). The CDR3 is 17 amino acids. The germline V gene has CDR1 LGHNA and CDR2 YSLEER. V lost 2 bases to trimming and J lost 7 bases, with 23 bases between them. CDR3 region: CASSQTQGPSERSGYTF. In DNA, the CDR3 is TGCGCCAGCAGCCAAACCCAGGGCCCCTCGGAACGTAGTGGCTACACCTTC.

This clonotype came up many times. The rearrangement uses TRBV5-1 and TRBJ2-5; TRBD1 might be the D (6 bases). In germline, CDR1 is SGHRS, CDR2 YFSETQ. The germline V and J ends were trimmed by 2 bases and 2 bases, with 7 bases remaining between them. This CDR3 has 13 residues. The CDR3 loop is CASSFGTQETQYF. The DNA for the CDR3 is TGCGCCAGCAGCTTCGGGACACAAGAGACCCAGTACTTC.

Ten or more counts support this clonotype. V gene TRBV6-6 combines with J gene TRBJ2-5; D not resolved. The CDR3 has 12 residues. Between the trimmed V and J ends, which lost 2 bases and 1 base, there was a span of 2 bases. In germline, CDR1 is MNHNY, CDR2 SVGAGI (reference sequence). The CDR3 sequence is CASSYTQETQYF. CDR3 DNA: TGTGCCAGCAGTTACACCCAAGAGACCCAGTACTTC.

This clonotype was found many times. The chain recombines TRBV6-5 with TRBJ2-7; 8 bases line up with TRBD2. Germline V lookup: CDR1 MNHEY, CDR2 SVGAGI. There are 14 residues in the CDR3. Unmatched junction bases numbered 2, after V lost 4 bases and J lost 0 bases. CDR3 bases: TGTGCCAGCAGTTCGGGGGGGCACTCCTACGAGCAGTACTTC. Translation gives CASSSGGHSYEQYF.

This clonotype has ten or more counts. The chain couples TRBV3-1 to TRBJ1-3, with D unclear. The germline CDR1 and CDR2 sequences are LGHDT and YNNKEL (reference sequence). The CDR3 consists of 17 residues. Trimming removed 2 bases at V and 0 bases at J, with 14 bases between. In DNA form, the CDR3 reads TGTGCCAGCAGCCAACTTGTTGTTTCGACCTCTGGAAACACCATATATTTT. It is translated as CASSQLVVSTSGNTIYF. Full variable domain (rest looked up from reference TRBV3-1 and TRBJ1-3): DTAVSQTPKYLVTQMGNDKSIKCEQNLGHDTMYWYKQDSKKFLKIMFSYNNKELIINETVPNRFSPKSPDKAHLNLHINSLELGDSAVYFCASSQLVVSTSGNTIYFGEGSWLTVV.

This clonotype was seen many times. This rearrangement joins TRBV12-3 or TRBV12-4 to TRBJ1-1; D is undetermined. Trimming removed 3 bases from V and 3 bases from J, with 8 bases in between. This CDR3 is 13 amino acids long. In DNA form, the CDR3 reads TGTGCCAGCAGTTTTACAGCGGACACTGAAGCTTTCTTT. Protein: CASSFTADTEAFF.

This clonotype came up a few times. V gene TRBV7-3 combines with J gene TRBJ1-1, with a possible D match to TRBD1 (6 bases). Germline-derived CDR1 and CDR2 are SGHTA and FQGTGA. The CDR3 is made up of 13 amino acids. Between the trimmed V and J ends, which lost 1 base and 5 bases, there was a span of 8 bases. CDR3 loop: CASSLNRATEAFF. CDR3 bases: TGTGCCAGCAGCTTAAACAGGGCAACTGAAGCTTTCTTT.

This clonotype was picked up many times. The rearrangement joins TRBV6-5 to TRBJ2-2, with 8 bases that match TRBD1. CDR3 size: 15 residues. Per the germline V gene, CDR1 is MNHEY and CDR2 is SVGAGI. The V gene end was trimmed by 6 bases and the J gene end by 4 bases; junction bases not matched to a gene: 7. The DNA of the CDR3 is TGTGCCAGCAGCCCGGGACAGGCCTCCACCGGGGAGCTGTTTTTT. Amino acid sequence: CASSPGQASTGELFF.

This clonotype has ten or more counts. Germline and junction disagree at one end, which may indicate a read error. This rearrangement joins TRBV12-3 or TRBV12-4 to TRBJ2-5, with D perhaps matching TRBD2 (6 bases). The CDR3 length is 15 residues. This CDR3 is CASSHALARSENQYF. The CDR3 DNA reads as TGTGCCAGCTCTCACGCACTAGCTCGATCGGAGAACCAGTACTTC.

In regard to this clonotype: This could be a read error, since a much larger clone is one nucleotide away. The CDR3 does not end in the conserved phenylalanine or tryptophan, so this is likely a read error. This chain links TRBV6-6 with TRBJ2-1, with TRBD2 matching over 10 bases. J was trimmed by 8 bases and V by 0 bases; bases with no gene match: 4. The CDR3 sequence is 15 residues long. Germline loops: CDR1 MNHNY, CDR2 SVGAGI (reference sequence). The CDR3 DNA sequence: TGTGCCAGCAGTTACTCCCAACTAGCGGGGTATGAGCAGTTCATC. Translation gives CASSYSQLAGYEQFI.

This clonotype was recorded many times. The genes are TRBV6-1 and TRBJ1-3; D not certain. Between the trimmed V and J ends, which lost 7 bases and 0 bases, there was a span of 10 bases. The CDR3 runs 14 residues. Germline CDR1 MNHNS, CDR2 SASEGT. CDR3 nucleotides: TGTGCCAGCACCGGATCGTACTCTGGAAACACCATATATTTT. Translating it yields CASTGSYSGNTIYF.

As concerns this clonotype: A read error is possible here, since a much larger clone lies one base away. The rearrangement links TRBV7-2 to TRBJ2-7; D is ambiguous. The V gene's germline CDR1 is SGHTA and CDR2 FQGNSA. CDR3 length: 14 residues. Trimming cost V 5 bases and J 3 bases, with 14 bases left between them. DNA of the CDR3: TGTGCCAGCAGCAGTGGCACAGAAATCTACGAGCAGTACTTC. This sequence encodes CASSSGTEIYEQYF. The complete variable domain, with remaining parts taken from reference TRBV7-2 and TRBJ2-7, reads GAGVSQSPSNKVTEKGKDVELRCDPISGHTALYWYRQSLGQGLEFLIYFQGNSAPDKSGLPSDRFSAERTGGSVSTLTIQRTQQEDSAVYLCASSSGTEIYEQYFGPGTRLTVT.

This clonotype was detected ten times or more. The V gene is TRBV7-9, the J gene TRBJ1-1; D is undetermined. The CDR3 length is 13 residues. V lost 7 bases and J 1 base, leaving 10 bases between the germline ends. Per germline, CDR1 SEHNR and CDR2 FQNEAQ (reference sequence). The CDR3 sequence is CASNQTPNTEAFF. CDR3 bases: TGTGCCAGCAACCAGACACCGAACACTGAAGCTTTCTTT.

This clonotype was observed many times. J is TRBJ2-5 and V is TRBV5-1; D ambiguous. This CDR3 spans 16 amino acids. Trimming cost V 5 bases and J 4 bases, with 21 bases left between them. Germline CDR1 reads SGHRS; CDR2 reads YFSETQ. The DNA of the CDR3 is TGCGCCAGCAGATTGACGCCTCCAACCGGCGCAGAGACCCAGTACTTC. Its protein product is CASRLTPPTGAETQYF.

This clonotype has a count of ten or more. This chain joins TRBV7-2 and TRBJ2-5, with D possibly TRBD2 on 7 matching bases. Trimming removed 1 base from V and 2 bases from J, with 11 bases in between. There are 15 residues in the CDR3. The germline V gene has CDR1 SGHTA and CDR2 FQGNSA. The CDR3: CASSLGRGGQETQYF. Written as DNA, the CDR3 is TGTGCCAGCAGCTTAGGGAGGGGGGGACAAGAGACCCAGTACTTC.

As to this clonotype: A read error may explain this, as a much larger clone is one base away. No conserved phenylalanine or tryptophan is present at the end of the CDR3, so a read error is the likely explanation. The chain is built from TRBV15 and TRBJ1-1, with D uncertain. V was trimmed by 4 bases and J by 4 bases, leaving 16 bases between them. Germline V lookup: CDR1 LNHNV, CDR2 YYDKDF (reference sequence). The CDR3 runs 15 residues. The CDR3 nucleotides are TGTGCCACCAGCACAAGAACCGGGTCGGGCACTGAAGCTTTCTGT. Its protein product is CATSTRTGSGTEAFC.

This clonotype was found many times. The chain has TRBV6-6 and TRBJ2-6; TRBD2 might be the D (6 bases). The length of the CDR3 is 16 residues. V lost 2 bases and J 0 bases, leaving 8 bases between the germline ends. Per germline, CDR1 MNHNY and CDR2 SVGAGI (reference sequence). The CDR3 DNA sequence: TGTGCCAGCAGTTACGAAGCGGGCTCTGGGGCCAACGTCCTGACTTTC. It is translated as CASSYEAGSGANVLTF.